The T cell receptor beta chain described here comes from a study of T cells after yellow fever vaccination. Study-level information: Preparation used SMART-Seq v4 Ultra Low Input for the low-cell-number fractions.

This clonotype has ten or more counts. This CDR3 region has 15 residues. Germline loops: CDR1 SEHNR, CDR2 FQNEAQ (reference sequence). V lost 4 bases to trimming and J lost 11 bases; unmatched junction nucleotides: 8. Each CDR3 protein is one row after TCRdb ran MiXCR on the 5' RACE reads. This table has roughly 310,000 distinct CDR3 sequences, around 3.9% appearing once. This receptor was identified in a young man who received the YFV17D yellow fever vaccine. The chain combines TRBV7-9 with TRBJ1-6; 10 bases are shared with TRBD1. The sequenced sample was PBMCs, obtained on the day of the yellow fever booster vaccination. CDR3 region: CASSSADRGLTPLHF. The CDR3 coding sequence is TGTGCCAGCAGCTCAGCCGACAGGGGGCTGACACCCCTCCACTTT. Full variable domain (rest looked up from reference TRBV7-9 and TRBJ1-6): DTGVSQNPRHKITKRGQNVTFRCDPISEHNRLYWYRQTLGQGPEFLTYFQNEAQLEKSRLLSDRFSAERPKGSFSTLEIQRTEQGDSAMYLCASSSADRGLTPLHFGNGTRLTVT.